The 18 T cell receptor beta chains listed next were all sequenced from one sample in a study of blood T cell repertoires in COVID-19. Sequencing used immunoSEQ multiplex PCR; TCRdb keeps in-frame clones, though not all of them. The sample has fewer than 110,000 clones, around four fifths seen once. Sequencing was done on a sample of peripheral blood. The receptors here all came from a human donor in a cohort sampled during active COVID-19.

The chain uses TRBV18 and TRBJ2-1; TRBD1 agrees at 7 bases. CDR3 length: 14 residues. V shed 3 bases, J shed 5 bases, and the junction held 4 bases outside the gene matches. CDR1 is KGHSH, CDR2 LQKENI, per germline. The CDR3 here is CASSPRQGNNEQFF. CDR3 coding DNA: TGTGCCAGCTCACCTAGACAGGGTAACAATGAGCAGTTCTTC.

The chain links TRBV25-1 to TRBJ1-1; no definite D call. The V end was cut by 2 bases, the J end by 12 bases, with 10 bases between. The CDR3 spans 11 residues. From germline, CDR1 is MGHDK and CDR2 SYGVNS. This chain's CDR3 is CASSEAAESFF. The CDR3 bases are TGTGCCAGCAGTGAAGCGGCGGAATCTTTCTTT.

The rearrangement uses TRBV7-2 and TRBJ1-1, with a tentative D call TRBD1 (5 bases). The CDR3 has 15 amino acids. V was pared by 5 bases and J by 1 base, with 14 bases between. Germline CDR1 SGHTA, CDR2 FQGNSA. The CDR3 loop is CASSTPSGGNTEAFF. The DNA of the CDR3 is TGTGCCAGCAGCACGCCCTCCGGGGGGAACACTGAAGCTTTCTTT.

The rearrangement joins TRBV30 to TRBJ1-1, with 8 bases aligning to TRBD1. The ends lost 5 bases at V and 4 bases at J; junction bases unmatched: 9. CDR3 size: 14 residues. The germline CDR1 and CDR2 sequences are GTSNPN and SVGIG (reference sequence). The CDR3: CAWDKQGASTEAFF. In DNA form, the CDR3 reads TGTGCCTGGGATAAGCAGGGGGCCTCCACTGAAGCTTTCTTT.

The chain uses TRBV3-1 (or the pseudogene TRBV3-2) and TRBJ2-2; D is uncertain. CDR1 and CDR2 (germline): LGHDT, YNNKEL (reference sequence). Trimming took off 4 bases at V and 8 bases at J, with 8 bases between the two ends. This CDR3 region has 12 residues. The CDR3 DNA is TGTGCCAGCAGCCGTGCTGAGGGGGAGCTGTTTTTT. The encoded protein is CASSRAEGELFF.

The chain carries TRBV25-1 and TRBJ2-5; D gene uncertain. This CDR3 contains 12 residues. Trimming removed 1 base from V and 4 bases from J, with 4 bases in between. The germline CDR1 and CDR2 sequences are MGHDK and SYGVNS. The CDR3 reads CASSEFLETQYF. In DNA, the CDR3 is TGTGCCAGCAGTGAATTCTTAGAGACCCAGTACTTC. Supplemented by reference TRBV25-1 and TRBJ2-5, the full variable domain reads EADIYQTPRYLVIGTGKKITLECSQTMGHDKMYWYQQDPGMELHLIHYSYGVNSTEKGDLSSESTVSRIRTEHFPLTLESARPSHTSQYLCASSEFLETQYFGPGTRLLVL.

The V gene is TRBV6-6, the J gene TRBJ1-2, with 9 bases aligning to TRBD1. After removal of 5 bases from V and 10 bases from J, the junction contained 11 bases not matched to a gene. The CDR3 is 14 amino acids. Germline assignment: CDR1 MNHNY and CDR2 SVGAGI (reference sequence). The CDR3 nucleotides read TGTGCCAGCAGTACAGCCGGGACAGGGCATCTCTACACCTTC. Translated: CASSTAGTGHLYTF.

The rearrangement links TRBV19 to TRBJ1-5; 8 positions match TRBD1. This CDR3 has 13 residues. The V gene end was trimmed by 6 bases and the J gene end by 7 bases; junction bases not matched to a gene: 5. The V gene's germline CDR1 is LNHDA and CDR2 SQIVND (reference sequence). The CDR3 spells CASSPGQGQPQHF. CDR3 DNA: TGTGCCAGTAGCCCCGGACAGGGCCAGCCCCAGCATTTT.

The chain joins TRBV19 to TRBJ2-2; TRBD1 aligns across 9 bases. This CDR3 region has 15 residues. CDR1 is LNHDA, CDR2 SQIVND, per germline (reference sequence). The V and J ends lost 5 bases and 2 bases, in that order; junction bases with no gene match: 3. CDR3 sequence (DNA): TGTGCCAGTAGTCCGGGACAGGGTAACACCGGGGAGCTGTTTTTT. The encoded protein is CASSPGQGNTGELFF.

V is TRBV11-3 and J is TRBJ2-2, with 10 bases lining up with TRBD2. The V segment lost 5 bases and the J segment 4 bases; nucleotides outside the gene matches: 10. This CDR3 spans 17 amino acids. CDR1 and CDR2 (germline): SGHNT, YENEEA. CDR3 nucleotides: TGTGCCAGCAGCAAAGGCGGACTAGCGGATTCCACCGGGGAGCTGTTTTTT. Its translation is CASSKGGLADSTGELFF.

The gene calls are TRBV3-1 (or the pseudogene TRBV3-2) and TRBJ2-7; no definite D call. Trimming pared 8 bases from V and 7 bases from J, leaving 12 bases between. CDR1 LGHDT and CDR2 YNNKEL come from the germline V gene (reference sequence). The CDR3 has 11 amino acids. CDR3 DNA sequence: TGTGCCAGCTCGCGGCTTGGGGAGCAGTACTTC. Translation gives CASSRLGEQYF.

Only one count was recorded for this clone. V usage is TRBV6-1 and J usage is TRBJ1-3; D unclear. Germline V lookup: CDR1 MNHNS, CDR2 SASEGT. The CDR3 is 17 amino acids. V lost 4 bases and J 1 base, leaving 17 bases between the germline ends. CDR3 coding DNA: TGTGCCAGCAGTGGTGGAGGGATACTCTTTTCTGGAAACACCATATATTTT. This codes for CASSGGGILFSGNTIYF.

CDR3 DNA sequence: TGTGCCTGGAGTAGAAAACCCCGGGACAGCTCCTACGAGCAGTACTTC. Translated: CAWSRKPRDSSYEQYF. V gene TRBV30 combines with J gene TRBJ2-7; 7 nucleotides agree with TRBD1. This CDR3 has 16 amino acids. Trimming at V came to 2 bases and at J to 0 bases, leaving 10 bases not matched to a gene. From germline, CDR1 is GTSNPN and CDR2 SVGIG (reference sequence).

The chain is built from TRBV3-1 (or the pseudogene TRBV3-2) and TRBJ2-5, with 11 bases identical to TRBD1. This CDR3 has 15 residues. The germline gives CDR1 LGHDT, CDR2 YNNKEL (reference sequence). The V segment lost 0 bases and the J segment 4 bases; nucleotides outside the gene matches: 1. The CDR3 DNA sequence: TGTGCCAGCAGCCAAGAAGGGACAGGGGGAGAGACCCAGTACTTC. Its protein product is CASSQEGTGGETQYF.

The chain is built from TRBV2 and TRBJ1-3; D remains ambiguous. CDR3 length: 14 residues. The ends were cut back, 7 bases at V and 3 bases at J, with 13 bases in the middle. Germline V CDR1 and CDR2: SNHLY, FYNNEI. CDR3 in DNA: TGTGCCAGCACCCTGGGGAGACGTGGAAACACCATATATTTT. Translated: CASTLGRRGNTIYF.

The V gene is TRBV3-1 (or the pseudogene TRBV3-2), the J gene TRBJ2-7; 12 bases align to TRBD1. From germline, CDR1 is LGHDT and CDR2 YNNKEL (reference sequence). The J segment lost 5 bases and the V segment lost 4 bases, leaving 3 bases of the junction unmatched. The CDR3 runs to 14 residues. The CDR3 region is CASSPWDRGHEQYF. CDR3 nucleotide sequence: TGTGCCAGCAGCCCATGGGACAGGGGGCACGAGCAGTACTTC.

The rearrangement uses TRBV5-1 and TRBJ2-1, with D perhaps matching TRBD1 (5 bases). Deletions cut 3 bases from V and 7 bases from J, with 17 bases between. Per germline, CDR1 SGHRS and CDR2 YFSETQ. There are 15 residues in the CDR3. The chain's CDR3 is CASSSGHSGGNEQFF. The CDR3 nucleotides are TGCGCCAGCAGCTCCGGACACTCAGGTGGGAATGAGCAGTTCTTC.

The genes are TRBV28 and TRBJ1-1, with 9 positions matching TRBD1. The CDR3 length is 15 residues. Per the germline V gene, CDR1 is MDHEN and CDR2 is SYDVKM. Trimming cost V 3 bases and J 10 bases; bases outside gene matches: 12. The chain's CDR3 is CASSFPGQGMRGAFF. CDR3 DNA sequence: TGTGCCAGCAGTTTCCCTGGACAGGGGATGAGGGGAGCTTTCTTT.